Described below is a single T cell receptor beta chain sequence and its context. Specified time point: baseline pretreatment blood. As to treatment: 15 Gy SBRT to primary tumor, nephrectomy 4 weeks later. The protocol was immunoSEQ multiplex PCR, while the TCRdb copy is restricted to in-frame clones and leaves out a portion. The table records 87,000 or so clones, 86% of them present only once. The CDR3 has 13 residues. The ends were cut back, 4 bases at V and 2 bases at J, with 9 bases in the middle. Germline CDR1 MDHEN, CDR2 SYDVKM. The sample comes from a study of radiation and T cells in renal cell carcinoma.

The source material was blood, sampled from a patient whose treatment included radiotherapy and nephrectomy. This clonotype was obtained from a man aged 45-65 years with renal cell carcinoma. This sequence joins TRBV28 and TRBJ2-7; no firm D call. The CDR3 here is CASSWARTYEQYF. CDR3 DNA sequence: TGTGCCAGCAGTTGGGCACGGACCTACGAGCAGTACTTC.